This entry lists 19 T cell receptor beta chains sequenced from one sample in a study of metastatic and nonmetastatic thyroid tumors. Thyroid surgery was performed in patients who had received no treatment beforehand. TCRdb re-called clones via MiXCR from the PCR reads. This repertoire shows around 42,000 clones, roughly 10% found once; its top ten account for approximately 24%. Sequenced sample: blood. These receptors were taken from a female donor with papillary thyroid cancer or a benign thyroid nodule (not recorded which). Some clones in this sample may be carry-over from other donors' samples.

Regarding this clone: This may be a read error: a much more frequent sequence differs by one nucleotide. The V call is TRBV18, the J call TRBJ2-3; D gene uncertain. Trimming removed 0 bases at V and 1 base at J, with 11 bases between. CDR1 is KGHSH, CDR2 LQKENI, per germline. This CDR3 has 16 amino acids. In DNA form, the CDR3 reads TGTGCCAGCTCACCACCTTGGTCTAGAGGCACAGATACGCAGTATTTT. It encodes CASSPPWSRGTDTQYF.

This clone was recorded at least ten times. This chain joins TRBV4-1 and TRBJ2-5; D remains ambiguous. The V gene's germline CDR1 is MGHRA and CDR2 YSYEKL. The CDR3 contains 13 residues. V lost 2 bases, J lost 2 bases, and 6 bases lay in between. The CDR3 protein is CASSQTLQETQYF. The CDR3 DNA reads as TGCGCCAGCAGCCAAACCTTACAAGAGACCCAGTACTTC.

There are a few counts of this clone. One base away lies a much larger clone, so this may be a sequencing read error. The chain links TRBV15 to TRBJ2-7, with TRBD2 matching over 7 bases. The germline CDR1 and CDR2 sequences are LNHNV and YYDKDF (reference sequence). The CDR3 loop spans 14 amino acids. V lost 7 bases and J lost 0; bases outside the gene matches: 6. As DNA, the CDR3 is TGTGCCACCATCAGGACTAGTCCCTCCTACGAGCAGTACTTC. Encoded protein: CATIRTSPSYEQYF.

J is TRBJ1-5 and V is TRBV7-6; no firm D call. The CDR3 totals 14 residues. Germline values: CDR1 SGHVS, CDR2 FNYEAQ. Deletions cut 6 bases from V and 7 bases from J, with 16 bases between. The CDR3 DNA reads as TGTGCCAGCAGTCTTGGGTATACCGGGCAGCCCCAGCATTTT. It yields the protein CASSLGYTGQPQHF.

This clone was recorded many times. This chain connects TRBV5-4 to TRBJ1-2, with 10 bases lining up with TRBD1. Per the germline V gene, CDR1 is SGHNT and CDR2 is YYREEE (reference sequence). Germline trimming cut 4 bases from V and 3 bases from J; bases unmatched to any gene: 6. This CDR3 has 15 amino acids. DNA of the CDR3: TGTGCCAGCAGCCAACAGACAGGGGGCTACTATGGCTACACCTTC. Translating it yields CASSQQTGGYYGYTF.

This clone has ten or more counts. The chain has TRBV4-1 and TRBJ2-4, with a weak D call TRBD2 (6 bases). CDR1 MGHRA and CDR2 YSYEKL come from the germline V gene. V was shortened by 5 bases and J by 2 bases, with 16 bases between the two germline ends. The length of the CDR3 is 16 residues. CDR3 amino acids: CASSELGGTSKNIQYF. CDR3 DNA: TGCGCCAGCAGCGAACTGGGGGGAACTTCCAAAAACATTCAGTACTTC.

Concerning this clone itself: A read error is possible here, since a much larger clone lies one base away. The chain has TRBV7-2 and TRBJ2-3; unclear D gene. Per the germline V gene, CDR1 is SGHTA and CDR2 is FQGNSA. Trimming shortened V by 8 bases and J by 0 bases, and 12 bases separated the two germline ends. The CDR3 loop spans 14 amino acids. CDR3 residues: CASALRPSTDTQYF. The CDR3 DNA follows: TGTGCCAGCGCCCTAAGGCCTAGCACAGATACGCAGTATTTT.

This clone was counted ten times or more. The chain employs TRBV2 and TRBJ2-1, with D uncertain. The CDR3 length is 12 residues. CDR1 SNHLY and CDR2 FYNNEI come from the germline V gene. V lost 4 bases and J lost 3, with 4 bases in between. The CDR3 bases are TGTGCCAGCAGTGCCGACTACAATGAGCAGTTCTTC. It yields the protein CASSADYNEQFF.

This clone has at least ten counts. The rearrangement links TRBV28 to TRBJ1-5; TRBD1 agrees at 7 bases. Germline CDR1 is MDHEN and CDR2 is SYDVKM. The CDR3 extends over 14 amino acids. Losses at the gene ends were 5 bases for V and 7 bases for J; bases not matched to a gene: 8. CDR3 loop: CASSALQGRQPQHF. The CDR3 region has the DNA TGTGCCAGCAGTGCGCTACAGGGGCGGCAGCCCCAGCATTTT.

This clone was observed at least ten times. The chain is built from TRBV6-1 and TRBJ1-5, with D possibly matching TRBD1 (5 bases). This CDR3 is 12 amino acids long. V was cut by 6 bases and J by 7 bases, with 10 bases left in between. Germline loops: CDR1 MNHNS, CDR2 SASEGT. Here the CDR3 DNA reads TGTGCCAGCAGAACTGGGGGGCAGCCCCAGCATTTT. Translation: CASRTGGQPQHF.

Ten or more counts support this clone. This chain joins TRBV3-1 and TRBJ2-1; 9 positions agree with TRBD2. The CDR3 runs to 16 residues. Germline values: CDR1 LGHDT, CDR2 YNNKEL (reference sequence). The junction had 7 bases not matched to a gene; V was cut back by 3 bases and J by 4 bases. The CDR3 DNA sequence: TGTGCCAGCAGCCACTTTAGCGGGAGTAGGTACAATGAGCAGTTCTTC. Translated: CASSHFSGSRYNEQFF.

There are many counts of this clone. V gene TRBV6-1 combines with J gene TRBJ2-5, with D perhaps TRBD1 (6 bases). The CDR3 is 13 residues long. CDR1 and CDR2 (germline): MNHNS, SASEGT. V was shortened by 6 bases and J by 5 bases, with 13 bases between the two germline ends. DNA for the CDR3: TGTGCCAGCAGCCGGGACATAGGGGAGACCCAGTACTTC. It yields the protein CASSRDIGETQYF.

This clone was detected ten times or more. The same CDR3 is also encoded by other DNA sequences in this sample. V is TRBV7-8 and J is TRBJ2-2; TRBD2 aligns across 14 bases. Germline lookup yields CDR1 SGHVS and CDR2 FQNEAQ. There are 16 residues in the CDR3. The J segment lost 6 bases and the V segment lost 4 bases, leaving 4 bases of the junction unmatched. The CDR3 here is CASSSGLAGGSGELFF. The CDR3 bases are TGTGCCAGCAGCTCTGGACTAGCGGGAGGATCCGGGGAGCTGTTTTTT. Full variable domain (missing parts from reference TRBV7-8 and TRBJ2-2): GAGVSQSPRYKVAKRGQDVALRCDPISGHVSLFWYQQALGQGPEFLTYFQNEAQLDKSGLPSDRFFAERPEGSVSTLKIQRTQQEDSAVYLCASSSGLAGGSGELFFGEGSRLTVL.

There are many counts of this clone. The J gene is TRBJ2-7, the V gene TRBV28; TRBD1 agrees at 7 bases. The CDR3 is made up of 14 amino acids. Germline lookup yields CDR1 MDHEN and CDR2 SYDVKM. J lost 3 bases, V lost 2 bases, and 4 bases had no gene match. This CDR3 is CASSLHRGRYEQYF. The CDR3 bases are TGTGCCAGCAGTTTACACAGGGGACGCTACGAGCAGTACTTC.

This clone was recorded many times. The chain carries TRBV14 and TRBJ2-3; D possibly matches TRBD1 or TRBD2 (5 bases each). Trimming shortened V by 3 bases and J by 4 bases, and 17 bases separated the two germline ends. The length of the CDR3 is 16 residues. In germline, CDR1 is SGHDN, CDR2 FVKESK. The CDR3 DNA reads TGTGCCAGCAGCCAGACCTGGGGGAGCCTGTCAGATACGCAGTATTTT. This gives the protein CASSQTWGSLSDTQYF.

This clone was seen ten or more times. This chain joins TRBV30 and TRBJ2-3, with D maybe TRBD2 (6 bases). Trimming removed 3 bases at V and 1 base at J, with 8 bases between. Germline V gives CDR1 GTSNPN, CDR2 SVGIG (reference sequence). CDR3 length: 13 amino acids. As DNA, the CDR3 is TGTGCCTGGAGGGACTACCGCACAGATACGCAGTATTTT. Translated, it gives CAWRDYRTDTQYF.

This clone has a count of ten or more. The rearrangement links TRBV28 to TRBJ1-1; possible D gene TRBD1, 5 bases. CDR3 length: 13 amino acids. Trimming pared 6 bases from V and 4 bases from J, leaving 12 bases between. CDR1 and CDR2 (germline): MDHEN, SYDVKM. CDR3 DNA sequence: TGTGCCAGCAGCAGGCGTAGGGGCACTGAAGCTTTCTTT. Translation: CASSRRRGTEAFF.

This clone was recorded at least ten times. The same CDR3 also results from other DNA sequences found in this sample. This sequence joins TRBV12-3 or TRBV12-4 and TRBJ2-5, with a possible D match to TRBD1 (5 bases). V lost 6 bases and J lost 5, with 13 bases in between. The CDR3 has 13 amino acids. The CDR3 reads CASSPGSGETQYF. As DNA, the CDR3 is TGTGCCAGCAGCCCAGGGTCAGGGGAGACCCAGTACTTC.

The sample holds many counts of this clone. The same CDR3 is also encoded by other DNA sequences in this sample. This sequence joins TRBV10-2 and TRBJ1-1; no reliable D call. The CDR3 is 14 residues long. In germline, CDR1 is WSHSY, CDR2 SAAADI. V gave up 0 bases and J gave up 0 bases, with 5 bases separating them. The CDR3 coding sequence is TGCGCCAGCAGTGAGTCGAAGGTGAACACTGAAGCTTTCTTT. Translated: CASSESKVNTEAFF.